These 23 T cell receptor beta chains were all obtained from the same sample, sequenced in a study of read filtering for tumor transcriptome and immune sequencing. From approximately 430 ng of RNA, a library with molecular barcoded alpha/delta and beta/gamma adaptors was made. MiXCR, applied by TCRdb to the reads, yields one record per CDR3 protein. This sample yields roughly 59,000 distinct CDR3 sequences, of which about 19% are seen a single time; around 9.9% belongs to the top ten. Sequences were obtained from a population of CD138-negative cells sorted from bone marrow. These receptors came from a donor older than 35 with multiple myeloma.

Many counts were recorded for this clonotype. The chain is built from TRBV12-3 or TRBV12-4 and TRBJ1-1, with D possibly matching TRBD1 (6 bases). The length of the CDR3 is 13 residues. V was pared by 6 bases and J by 11 bases, with 19 bases between. The CDR3 DNA follows: TGTGCCAGCAGAAGACTACCGGGGGGCGCTGCTTTCTTT. Encoded protein: CASRRLPGGAAFF.

The J gene is TRBJ2-1, the V gene TRBV28, with D possibly being TRBD1 or TRBD2 (5 bases each). The CDR3 sequence is 14 residues long. Trimming cost V 5 bases and J 7 bases, with 15 bases left between them. Germline values: CDR1 MDHEN, CDR2 SYDVKM. DNA for the CDR3: TGTGCCAGCAGTATGGACGGGGCCCGTAATGAGCAGTTCTTC. Protein sequence: CASSMDGARNEQFF.

This clonotype was seen many times. The V and J genes are TRBV12-3 or TRBV12-4 and TRBJ1-1, with TRBD1 as a possible D gene (6 bases). This CDR3 contains 15 residues. Deletions cut 5 bases from V and 0 bases from J, with 13 bases between. The CDR3 protein is CASSLRTVMNTEAFF. The DNA for the CDR3 is TGTGCCAGCAGTCTCAGGACAGTCATGAACACTGAAGCTTTCTTT.

V is TRBV19 and J is TRBJ2-1, with a weak D call TRBD2 (5 bases). This CDR3 comprises 14 residues. Germline V gene data show CDR1 as LNHDA and CDR2 as SQIVND (reference sequence). V lost 9 bases, J lost 4 bases, and 16 bases lay in between. The DNA of the CDR3 is TGTGCCAGCGAGCCCCGCGGAGGATACAATGAGCAGTTCTTC. As protein: CASEPRGGYNEQFF.

About this clonotype itself: This may arise from a read error, as a much more abundant clone is one base away. The V gene is TRBV24-1, the J gene TRBJ1-5, with TRBD1 matching 9 bases. The germline gives CDR1 KGHDR, CDR2 SFDVKD. The CDR3 spans 17 residues. CDR3 nucleotide sequence: TGTGCCAACAGTGATTCATCCGGGACAGGGACCGATCAGCCCCAGCATTTT. It codes for CANSDSSGTGTDQPQHF.

This clonotype has a count of ten or more. The V and J genes are TRBV30 and TRBJ2-7; D possibly uses TRBD1 or TRBD2 (5 bases each). The CDR3 is made up of 11 amino acids. CDR1 is GTSNPN, CDR2 SVGIG, per germline (reference sequence). With 0 bases removed from V and 10 bases from J, the gap between germline ends came to 10 bases. The CDR3 bases are TGTGCCTGGAGTGTAGGGGAGCAACAGTACTTC. This encodes CAWSVGEQQYF.

The chain couples TRBV6-4 to TRBJ1-2; 7 bases align to TRBD1. The CDR3 contains 15 residues. In germline, CDR1 is MRHNA, CDR2 SNTAGT. The V and J ends lost 8 bases and 8 bases, in that order; junction bases with no gene match: 17. CDR3 protein: CASRPKGARAEGYTF. The CDR3 DNA reads TGTGCCAGCCGCCCAAAGGGGGCTCGAGCGGAAGGCTACACCTTC.

This clonotype was recorded at least ten times. This chain connects TRBV10-3 to TRBJ1-1; TRBD1 might be the D (6 bases). The germline V gene has CDR1 ENHRY and CDR2 SYGVKD. There are 13 residues in the CDR3. The V end lost 6 bases, the J end lost 5 bases, and 13 bases lay between the germline ends. Here the CDR3 DNA reads TGTGCCATCAGCAAGGGGGATCGGACTGAAGCTTTCTTT. It translates to CAISKGDRTEAFF.

Note on this clonotype: A read error may account for a junction end that differs from germline. J is TRBJ1-5 and V is TRBV6-6; tentatively, D is TRBD1 (6 bases). The V gene's germline CDR1 is MNHNY and CDR2 SVGAGI (reference sequence). This CDR3 has 14 amino acids. Here the CDR3 reads CASSADSVNQSQHF. The CDR3 DNA reads TGTGCCAGCAGCGCGGACAGTGTTAATCAGTCCCAGCATTTT.

In regard to this clonotype: A clone one base away is much larger, so this may be a read error. This chain connects TRBV9 to TRBJ2-1; 10 bases fit TRBD2. Looked up from germline, CDR1 is SGDLS and CDR2 is YYNGEE. The CDR3 totals 18 residues. CDR3 sequence reads: CASSAGGSLAGEYSEQFF. CDR3 DNA sequence: TGTGCCAGCAGCGCGGGGGGGAGTCTAGCGGGAGAATACAGTGAGCAGTTCTTC.

This clonotype was counted at least ten times. V is TRBV28 and J is TRBJ2-2; TRBD2 is a possible D gene (6 bases). The V gene's germline CDR1 is MDHEN and CDR2 SYDVKM. V was clipped by 8 bases and J by 3 bases, with 16 bases between them. This CDR3 region has 15 residues. CDR3 residues: CASQILAQDTGELFF. CDR3 DNA sequence: TGTGCCAGCCAAATACTAGCACAAGACACCGGGGAGCTGTTTTTT.

The V and J genes are TRBV7-9 and TRBJ2-3, with D perhaps TRBD2 (6 bases). V shed 5 bases and J shed 4 bases, with 13 bases lying between them. The germline CDR1 and CDR2 sequences are SEHNR and FQNEAQ (reference sequence). This CDR3 comprises 14 residues. In DNA, the CDR3 is TGTGCCAGCAGCGATCTAGCGTCCTCAGATACGCAGTATTTT. It yields the protein CASSDLASSDTQYF.

Of note for this clonotype: This may be a read error: a much more frequent sequence differs by one nucleotide. The chain recombines TRBV28 with TRBJ2-7; a weak D match, TRBD2 (5 bases). The V end was cut by 11 bases, the J end by 7 bases, with 9 bases between. Germline V gene data show CDR1 as MDHEN and CDR2 as SYDVKM. The CDR3 consists of 9 residues. The CDR3 here is CAGAVEQYF. DNA of the CDR3: TGTGCCGGAGCGGTAGAGCAGTACTTC.

Many counts were recorded for this clonotype. The chain uses TRBV7-9 and TRBJ2-7; 8 nucleotides align to TRBD1. CDR1 and CDR2 from the germline V gene are SEHNR and FQNEAQ (reference sequence). There are 13 residues in the CDR3. Unmatched junction bases numbered 5, after V lost 3 bases and J lost 7 bases. CDR3 protein: CASSFGQGKEQYF. The CDR3 DNA reads TGTGCCAGCAGCTTCGGACAGGGCAAAGAGCAGTACTTC.

The rearrangement links TRBV28 to TRBJ1-1; weak D call: TRBD1 (5 bases). Germline assignment: CDR1 MDHEN and CDR2 SYDVKM. Trimming pared 7 bases from V and 6 bases from J, leaving 15 bases between. This CDR3 is built from 13 residues. The CDR3 nucleotides read TGTGCCAGCATTCAGGACACGCGACCTGAAGCTTTCTTT. Protein product: CASIQDTRPEAFF. The variable domain in full, completed from reference TRBV28 and TRBJ1-1, reads DVKVTQSSRYLVKRTGEKVFLECVQDMDHENMFWYRQDPGLGLRLIYFSYDVKMKEKGDIPEGYSVSREKKERFSLILESASTNQTSMYLCASIQDTRPEAFFGQGTRLTVV.

A word on this clonotype: The CDR3 does not end in the conserved phenylalanine or tryptophan, so this is likely a read error. This CDR3 is CASSFESVYNEQFL. The CDR3 DNA is TGTGCCAGCAGCTTCGAAAGCGTCTATAATGAGCAGTTCTTA. The V gene is TRBV7-9, the J gene TRBJ2-1; D is uncertain. Trimming took 3 bases from V and 7 from J, leaving 13 bases between them. Per the germline V gene, CDR1 is SEHNR and CDR2 is FQNEAQ (reference sequence). The CDR3 extends over 14 amino acids.

This clonotype was counted only a few times. The V and J genes are TRBV20-1 and TRBJ2-3; 9 positions match TRBD2. Trimming cost V 3 bases and J 5 bases; bases outside gene matches: 9. Looked up from germline, CDR1 is DFQATT and CDR2 is SNEGSKA (reference sequence). This CDR3 is 15 amino acids long. The CDR3 nucleotides are TGCAGTGCTAGCGTTAGCGGGAGCGAGGGAGATACGCAGTATTTT. This encodes CSASVSGSEGDTQYF.

This clonotype occurred many times. The gene calls are TRBV7-3 and TRBJ2-7, with D perhaps TRBD1 or TRBD2 (6 bases each). The CDR3 totals 15 residues. Deletions cut 3 bases from V and 0 bases from J, with 12 bases between. Per the germline V gene, CDR1 is SGHTA and CDR2 is FQGTGA. The CDR3 protein is CASSLVGGPSYEQYF. CDR3 sequence (DNA): TGTGCCAGCAGCTTGGTAGGGGGGCCCTCCTACGAGCAGTACTTC.

The sample holds many counts of this clonotype. V is TRBV6-2 or TRBV6-3 and J is TRBJ2-2, with D uncertain. The germline V gene has CDR1 MNHEY and CDR2 SVGEGT. V was pared by 2 bases and J by 5 bases, with 21 bases between. The CDR3 spans 18 residues. This CDR3 reads CASSYLPAGTRRTGELFF. CDR3 DNA sequence: TGTGCCAGCAGTTACCTGCCCGCCGGAACACGGCGGACCGGGGAGCTGTTTTTT.

As regards this clonotype: A much larger clonotype is one base distant, so this may be a read error. The chain couples TRBV20-1 to TRBJ1-6; D is unresolved. Germline lookup yields CDR1 DFQATT and CDR2 SNEGSKA (reference sequence). The CDR3 runs 17 residues. The CDR3 protein is CSARDQAVSSYNSPHHF. The CDR3 coding sequence is TGCAGTGCTAGAGATCAGGCAGTGAGCTCCTATAATTCACCCCACCACTTT.

This clonotype showed up many times. The V and J genes are TRBV9 and TRBJ2-1, with 9 bases fitting TRBD2. J was trimmed by 5 bases and V by 2 bases; bases with no gene match: 5. This CDR3 has 15 amino acids. Germline V gives CDR1 SGDLS, CDR2 YYNGEE. The CDR3, as DNA: TGTGCCAGCAGCGTTAGCGGGAGAATTCACAATGAGCAGTTCTTC. This sequence encodes CASSVSGRIHNEQFF. The full variable domain, in which reference TRBV9 and TRBJ2-1 provide the parts outside the CDR3, is DSGVTQTPKHLITATGQRVTLRCSPRSGDLSVYWYQQSLDQGLQFLIQYYNGEERAKGNILERFSAQQFPDLHSELNLSSLELGDSALYFCASSVSGRIHNEQFFGPGTRLTVL.

In its sample, this clonotype was seen many times. The rearrangement links TRBV28 to TRBJ1-2; 7 positions match TRBD1. CDR1 is MDHEN, CDR2 SYDVKM, per germline. The V gene end was trimmed by 3 bases and the J gene end by 4 bases; junction bases not matched to a gene: 11. The CDR3 sequence is 16 residues long. CDR3 in DNA: TGTGCCAGCAGTTTCTCTCTGGCAGGGGGATTCTATGGCTACACCTTC. It encodes CASSFSLAGGFYGYTF.

V is TRBV29-1 and J is TRBJ1-1, with 8 nucleotides matching TRBD1. Germline CDR1 SQVTM, CDR2 ANQGSEA. The CDR3 length is 14 residues. Germline trimming cut 8 bases from V and 2 bases from J; bases unmatched to any gene: 10. The CDR3 is CSTGLGTGNTEAFF. The CDR3 nucleotides read TGCAGCACTGGACTCGGGACAGGCAACACTGAAGCTTTCTTT. Full variable domain (rest looked up from reference TRBV29-1 and TRBJ1-1): SAVISQKPSRDICQRGTSLTIQCQVDSQVTMMFWYRQQPGQSLTLIATANQGSEATYESGFVIDKFPISRPNLTFSTLTVSNMSPEDSSIYLCSTGLGTGNTEAFFGQGTRLTVV.